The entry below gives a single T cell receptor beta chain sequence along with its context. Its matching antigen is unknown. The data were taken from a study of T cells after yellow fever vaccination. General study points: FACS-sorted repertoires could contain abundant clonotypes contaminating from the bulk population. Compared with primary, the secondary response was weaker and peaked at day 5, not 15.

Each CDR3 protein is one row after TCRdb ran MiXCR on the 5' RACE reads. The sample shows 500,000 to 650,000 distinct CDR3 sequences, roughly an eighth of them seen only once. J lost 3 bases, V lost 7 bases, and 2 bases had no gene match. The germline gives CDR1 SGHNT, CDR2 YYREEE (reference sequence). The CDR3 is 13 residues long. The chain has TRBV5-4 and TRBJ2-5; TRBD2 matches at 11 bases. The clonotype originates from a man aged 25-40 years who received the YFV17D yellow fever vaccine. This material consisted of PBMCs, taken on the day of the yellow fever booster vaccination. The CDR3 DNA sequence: TGTGCCAGCCGGGGACTAGCGGAAGAGACCCAGTACTTC. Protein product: CASRGLAEETQYF.